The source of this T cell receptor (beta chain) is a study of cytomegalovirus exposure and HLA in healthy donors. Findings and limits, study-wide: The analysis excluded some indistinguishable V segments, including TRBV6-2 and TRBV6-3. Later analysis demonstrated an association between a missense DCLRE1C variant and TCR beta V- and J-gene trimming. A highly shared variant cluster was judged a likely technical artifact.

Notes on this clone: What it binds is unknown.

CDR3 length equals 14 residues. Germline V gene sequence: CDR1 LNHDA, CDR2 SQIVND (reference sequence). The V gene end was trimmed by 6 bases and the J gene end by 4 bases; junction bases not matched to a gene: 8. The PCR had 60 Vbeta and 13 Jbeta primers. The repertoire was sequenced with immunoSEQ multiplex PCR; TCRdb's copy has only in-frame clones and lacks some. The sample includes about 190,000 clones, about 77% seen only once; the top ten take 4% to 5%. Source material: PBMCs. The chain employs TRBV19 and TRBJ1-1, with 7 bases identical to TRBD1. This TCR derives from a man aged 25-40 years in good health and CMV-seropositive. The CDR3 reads CASSPRDSGTEAFF. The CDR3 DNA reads TGTGCCAGTAGCCCTCGGGACAGTGGCACTGAAGCTTTCTTT.